A selection of T cell receptor beta chains follows, all from one sample in a study of neurological immune-mediated disorders. TCRdb itself ran the 5' RACE reads through MiXCR, one entry per CDR3 protein. The sample consists of about 40,000 distinct CDR3 sequences, roughly 13% of them appearing once. The specimen was PBMCs. The origin of the receptors is a woman aged 45-65 years with HTLV-1-associated myelopathy (HAM/TSP). Each CDR3 is given with its conserved first and last residue. The D gene is left open where the match is weak. Expanded clones are given a class, and other clones once, few, many or no size at all.

v_gene	d_gene	abundance	j_gene	CDR3aa	CDR3nt
TRBV20-1	NA	many	TRBJ1-1	CSALGGLNTEAFF	TGCAGTGCTCTTGGGGGACTGAACACTGAAGCTTTCTTT
TRBV7-9	NA	many	TRBJ2-1	CASSRTRDTDEQFF	TGTGCCAGCAGTCGGACGAGGGATACCGATGAGCAGTTCTTC
TRBV4-1	NA	many	TRBJ1-5	CASSTFEGQPQHF	TGCGCCAGCAGCACATTCGAAGGCCAGCCCCAGCATTTT
TRBV5-5	NA	NA	TRBJ2-3	CASSFYICSASTSGDTDTQYF	NA
TRBV5-1	NA	many	TRBJ1-5	CASSLGGSSNQPQHF	TGCGCCAGCAGCTTGGGGGGGAGTAGCAATCAGCCCCAGCATTTT
TRBV7-3	TRBD1	many	TRBJ1-2	CASSSLDRGGYGYTF	TGTGCCAGCAGCTCGCTGGACAGGGGAGGTTATGGCTACACCTTC
TRBV7-8	NA	medium-sized	TRBJ1-1	CASSRKPLGRNTEAFF	TGTGCCAGCAGCCGGAAACCTTTGGGGCGGAACACTGAAGCTTTCTTT
TRBV20-1	NA	many	TRBJ2-2	CSAGNPNTGELFF	TGCAGTGCTGGGAACCCCAACACCGGGGAGCTGTTTTTT
TRBV11-2	NA	many	TRBJ2-2	CASSLDSQQAGELFF	TGTGCCAGCAGCTTAGATTCTCAGCAGGCCGGGGAGCTGTTTTTT
TRBV5-4	NA	many	TRBJ1-6	CASRMGGGSSYNSPLHF	TGTGCCAGCAGAATGGGGGGGGGGAGCTCCTATAATTCACCCCTCCACTTT
TRBV7-2	TRBD2	many	TRBJ2-3	CASSLRASGLPSTDTQYF	TGTGCCAGCAGCTTAAGGGCTAGCGGTTTGCCTAGCACAGATACGCAGTATTTT
TRBV29-1	NA	many	TRBJ1-3	CSVGTVSGNTIYF	TGCAGCGTTGGGACAGTCTCTGGAAACACCATATATTTT
TRBV5-1	NA	many	TRBJ2-5	CASSLVYNTGTQYQETQYF	TGCGCCAGCAGCTTGGTATATAATACAGGGACCCAGTACCAAGAGACCCAGTACTTC
TRBV20-1	NA	many	TRBJ1-6	CSARRLTSSPLHF	TGCAGTGCTAGACGGCTTACAAGTTCACCCCTCCACTTT
TRBV12-3/TRBV12-4	NA	many	TRBJ1-3	CASSTRGDGNTIYF	TGTGCCAGCAGTACCCGGGGGGATGGAAACACCATATATTTT
TRBV20-1	TRBD1	many	TRBJ1-1	CSAEQGVGTEAFF	TGCAGTGCTGAACAGGGGGTAGGTACTGAAGCTTTCTTT
TRBV7-6	NA	many	TRBJ2-5	CASSLAPTGRETQYF	TGTGCCAGCAGCTTAGCCCCCACCGGGCGGGAGACCCAGTACTTC
TRBV27	TRBD1	many	TRBJ2-5	CASRRQGEETQYF	TGTGCCAGCAGGAGACAGGGGGAAGAGACCCAGTACTTC
TRBV6-2/TRBV6-3	TRBD1	many	TRBJ1-2	CASSTGGYGYTF	TGTGCCAGCAGTACAGGGGGCTATGGCTACACCTTC
TRBV7-8	NA	many	TRBJ1-6	CASSLQVNNSPLHF	TGTGCCAGCAGCTTACAGGTCAATAATTCACCCCTCCACTTT
TRBV10-3	TRBD1	many	TRBJ1-2	CAISAAGGGSYGYTF	TGTGCCATCAGTGCCGCAGGGGGCGGGAGCTATGGCTACACCTTC
TRBV29-1	TRBD2	many	TRBJ2-5	CSVDSYWAGGHQETQYF	TGCAGCGTTGACTCCTATTGGGCGGGGGGCCACCAAGAGACCCAGTACTTC
TRBV2	NA	many	TRBJ1-5	CASSDSNQPQHF	TGTGCCAGCAGCGATAGCAATCAGCCCCAGCATTTT
TRBV6-5	NA	many	TRBJ1-5	CASSPGRGGQPQHF	TGTGCCAGCAGTCCTGGGAGGGGGGGTCAGCCCCAGCATTTT
TRBV5-1	NA	many	TRBJ2-1	CASSLEYLYNEQFF	TGCGCCAGCAGCTTAGAGTACCTCTACAATGAGCAGTTCTTC
TRBV5-1	NA	many	TRBJ2-3	CASSFRPTTDTQYF	TGCGCCAGCAGCTTCAGGCCGACTACAGATACGCAGTATTTT
TRBV12-3/TRBV12-4	NA	many	TRBJ1-5	CASSLIAGDLRSNQPQHF	TGTGCCAGCAGTTTAATAGCTGGGGACCTCCGGAGCAATCAGCCCCAGCATTTT
TRBV5-1	NA	many	TRBJ2-5	CASSPSWSQETQYF	TGCGCCAGCAGCCCGTCTTGGAGCCAAGAGACCCAGTACTTC
TRBV6-6	NA	many	TRBJ1-4	CASRGPSLSEKLFF	TGTGCCAGCAGGGGACCGAGCTTGAGTGAAAAACTGTTTTTT
TRBV6-5	NA	many	TRBJ1-1	CASSYSAGNTEAFF	TGTGCCAGCAGTTACTCGGCAGGGAACACTGAAGCTTTCTTT
TRBV7-9	TRBD2	few	TRBJ2-7	CASSPPGGSYEQYF	TGTGCCAGCAGCCCGCCGGGGGGATCCTACGAGCAGTACTTC
TRBV7-2	NA	NA	TRBJ2-2	CASSFGELFF	TGTGCCAGCAGCTTCGGGGAGCTGTTTTTT
TRBV7-2	NA	many	TRBJ1-5	CASSSRGEQPQHF	TGTGCCAGCAGCTCTCGGGGGGAACAGCCCCAGCATTTT
TRBV5-1	NA	many	TRBJ2-3	CASSLGTGTDTQYF	TGCGCCAGCAGCTTGGGGACAGGCACAGATACGCAGTATTTT
TRBV5-6	NA	many	TRBJ2-5	CASSPEGRDIGTQYF	TGTGCCAGCAGCCCCGAGGGAAGGGACATAGGGACCCAGTACTTC
TRBV3-1	NA	many	TRBJ2-3	CASSQDRAGNTDTQYF	TGTGCCAGCAGCCAAGATAGGGCAGGAAACACAGATACGCAGTATTTT
TRBV5-1	NA	many	TRBJ1-2	CASTGGFGYTF	TGCGCCAGCACTGGGGGGTTTGGCTACACCTTC
TRBV2	NA	NA	TRBJ2-3	CASSEVRGWADTQYF	TGTGCCAGCAGTGAAGTCAGGGGATGGGCAGATACGCAGTATTTT
TRBV12-3/TRBV12-4	NA	many	TRBJ1-1	CASTGARTEAFF	TGTGCCAGCACTGGGGCGCGGACTGAAGCTTTCTTT